These 23 T cell receptor beta chains were sequenced from one sample in a study of T cell repertoires in cytomegalovirus infection (dated by TCRdb to between 2017 and 2020). For sequencing, an Illumina HiSeq 1500 was employed. TCRdb reran the public reads through fastp at Q25 and MiXCR, keeping productive beta chains. Entries that share a CDR3 protein sequence are merged under the most common genes and DNA. The sample records some 800,000 distinct CDR3 sequences, less than 35% of which are singletons. The ten largest clones capture 12% of the sample. These TCRs' antigens remain unknown. Explained via the paper, the treatment or condition label denotes: in vitro stimulation with specific CMV peptide epitopes to enrich CMV-specific T cells. This specimen was cultured CD8+ T cells from PBMCs, taken from culture after CMV antigen stimulation. Source of these receptors: a human donor in good health (CMV status not recorded). Some clones in this sample may be carry-over from other donors' samples.

The chain uses TRBV9 and TRBJ2-1; no definite D call. The germline V and J ends were trimmed by 0 bases and 4 bases, with 11 bases remaining between them. This CDR3 spans 15 amino acids. Germline CDR1 reads SGDLS; CDR2 reads YYNGEE. DNA for the CDR3: TGTGCCAGCAGCGTAGGAGCAGGAGCATACAATGAGCAGTTCTTC. It translates to CASSVGAGAYNEQFF. Using reference TRBV9 and TRBJ2-1 for the parts outside the CDR3, the full variable domain is DSGVTQTPKHLITATGQRVTLRCSPRSGDLSVYWYQQSLDQGLQFLIQYYNGEERAKGNILERFSAQQFPDLHSELNLSSLELGDSALYFCASSVGAGAYNEQFFGPGTRLTVL.

The V call is TRBV15, the J call TRBJ2-1; possibly TRBD2 for D (6 bases). This CDR3 is built from 12 residues. V was clipped by 3 bases and J by 7 bases, with 7 bases between them. Germline CDR1 and CDR2: LNHNV and YYDKDF (reference sequence). DNA for the CDR3: TGTGCCACCAGCAGCGGGAGAAATGAGCAGTTCTTC. It translates to CATSSGRNEQFF.

The genes are TRBV4-2 and TRBJ2-2; 12 bases map to TRBD2. Germline V CDR1 and CDR2: LGHNA, YNFKEQ. With V trimmed by 4 bases and J by 5 bases, 8 bases remained unmatched. The CDR3 spans 17 residues. The CDR3 loop is CASSRWTSGEVTGELFF. CDR3 DNA: TGTGCCAGCAGCCGTTGGACTAGCGGGGAGGTAACCGGGGAGCTGTTTTTT.

The CDR3 sequence is CASSDYTGSDTQYF. The CDR3 DNA sequence: TGTGCCAGCAGTGACTACACAGGGTCGGATACGCAGTATTTT. The chain recombines TRBV6-4 with TRBJ2-3; possible D gene TRBD1, 6 bases. Germline values: CDR1 MRHNA, CDR2 SNTAGT. V was shortened by 1 base and J by 6 bases, with 11 bases between the two germline ends. There are 14 residues in the CDR3.

Details on this clonotype: A much larger clone lies a single base off, so this may be a read error. This chain connects TRBV7-9 to TRBJ2-7, with D perhaps given as TRBD1 or TRBD2 (5 bases each). This CDR3 is 14 amino acids long. With 2 bases removed from V and 11 bases from J, the gap between germline ends came to 19 bases. Per germline, CDR1 SEHNR and CDR2 FQNEAQ (reference sequence). In DNA, the CDR3 is TGTGCCAGCAGCTTAACCGCGACGTTTGTGGGGGAGTACTTC. This encodes CASSLTATFVGEYF.

There are many counts of this clonotype. V and J are TRBV7-6 and TRBJ2-5; D might be TRBD2 (5 bases). Trimming took 5 bases from V and 2 from J, leaving 18 bases between them. CDR3 size: 16 residues. In germline, CDR1 is SGHVS, CDR2 FNYEAQ. The CDR3 spells CASSPLIGSGQETQYF. In DNA, the CDR3 is TGTGCCAGCAGCCCCTTAATTGGAAGCGGACAAGAGACCCAGTACTTC.

The chain employs TRBV29-1 and TRBJ1-2; no definite D call. Germline CDR1 and CDR2: SQVTM and ANQGSEA. The V gene lost 4 bases and the J gene lost 4 bases, with 19 bases spanning the gap. The CDR3 spans 15 residues. In DNA form, the CDR3 reads TGCAGCGTTGTGTTGGACGCCACACGCAGCTATGGCTACACCTTC. It yields the protein CSVVLDATRSYGYTF.

This clonotype has only a few counts. This sequence joins TRBV12-5 and TRBJ1-1; D not resolved. Germline V gene lookup returns CDR1 LGHNT and CDR2 FRNRAP. Between the trimmed V and J ends, which lost 1 base and 4 bases, there was a span of 7 bases. The CDR3 loop spans 13 amino acids. CDR3 region: CASGLEGSTEAFF. The DNA for the CDR3 is TGTGCTAGTGGTTTGGAGGGCAGCACTGAAGCTTTCTTT.

In regard to this clonotype: At one of its ends the junction is not consistent with the germline gene, which may arise from a read error. This chain joins TRBV10-2 and TRBJ1-6; D perhaps matches TRBD1 (6 bases). The CDR3 is 15 residues long. Per the germline V gene, CDR1 is WSHSY and CDR2 is SAAADI. The CDR3 DNA reads as TGCGCCAACAGTGAAGGGGGTCAGGACCTTTTGCCCCTCCACTTT. The encoded protein is CANSEGGQDLLPLHF.

The gene calls are TRBV6-2 or TRBV6-3 and TRBJ1-5; D possibly corresponds to TRBD1 (6 bases). Germline CDR1 and CDR2: MNHEY and SVGEGT. This CDR3 is built from 12 residues. V was cut by 8 bases and J by 7 bases, with 12 bases left in between. The CDR3: CASEGGRQPQHF. Written as DNA, the CDR3 is TGTGCCAGCGAAGGGGGACGACAGCCCCAGCATTTT.

The chain couples TRBV7-8 to TRBJ2-1; maybe TRBD2 (5 bases). The V gene's germline CDR1 is SGHVS and CDR2 FQNEAQ. The CDR3 is 15 residues long. Trimming took off 1 base at V and 1 base at J, with 8 bases between the two ends. The CDR3 DNA follows: TGTGCCAGCAGCTTAGGAGCGGTGTCCTACAATGAGCAGTTCTTC. Its translation: CASSLGAVSYNEQFF.

This chain uses TRBV7-6 with TRBJ1-1; no clear D gene. The CDR3 extends over 14 amino acids. Trimming removed 3 bases at V and 0 bases at J, with 8 bases between. In germline, CDR1 is SGHVS, CDR2 FNYEAQ. The CDR3 DNA follows: TGTGCCAGCAGCTTGGTCTACCTGAACACTGAAGCTTTCTTT. Its protein is CASSLVYLNTEAFF.

This clonotype was detected once. This rearrangement joins TRBV27 to TRBJ1-6; D ambiguous. The CDR3 contains 14 residues. V was shortened by 1 base and J by 7 bases, with 8 bases between the two germline ends. Per germline, CDR1 MNHEY and CDR2 SMNVEV (reference sequence). CDR3 in amino acids: CASSLYPRNSPLHF. As DNA, the CDR3 is TGTGCCAGCAGTTTATACCCGAGAAATTCACCCCTCCACTTT.

In this sample, this clonotype turned up a few times. V and J are TRBV6-5 and TRBJ1-1; a weak D match, TRBD1 (6 bases). V was pared by 6 bases and J by 0 bases, with 11 bases between. CDR1 is MNHEY, CDR2 SVGAGI, per germline. The CDR3 totals 14 residues. The CDR3 sequence is CASRQGLLNTEAFF. The DNA of the CDR3 is TGTGCCAGCAGACAGGGCCTCTTGAACACTGAAGCTTTCTTT.

In nucleotides, the CDR3 is TGTGCCAGCAGCTTATTTGCCCCGCTCTCGGCCGTCGTGGACAATGAGCAGTTCTTC. Its protein is CASSLFAPLSAVVDNEQFF. The chain joins TRBV7-8 to TRBJ2-1, with D unresolved. Germline values: CDR1 SGHVS, CDR2 FQNEAQ. V was cut by 2 bases and J by 5 bases, with 25 bases left in between. This CDR3 has 19 amino acids. Filled out from reference TRBV7-8 and TRBJ2-1, the complete variable domain reads GAGVSQSPRYKVAKRGQDVALRCDPISGHVSLFWYQQALGQGPEFLTYFQNEAQLDKSGLPSDRFFAERPEGSVSTLKIQRTQQEDSAVYLCASSLFAPLSAVVDNEQFFGPGTRLTVL.

This clonotype was observed many times. This rearrangement joins TRBV7-9 to TRBJ2-3; D call uncertain. Germline CDR1 reads SEHNR; CDR2 reads FQNEAQ (reference sequence). This CDR3 region has 17 residues. With 4 bases removed from V and 3 bases from J, the gap between germline ends came to 20 bases. The CDR3 region has the DNA TGTGCCAGCAGCTCCAACTCGGGCCGAAGGATGACAGATACGCAGTATTTT. Translated: CASSSNSGRRMTDTQYF.

The genes are TRBV18 and TRBJ1-1; no reliable D call. Trimming removed 0 bases from V and 2 bases from J, with 10 bases in between. The CDR3 spans 15 residues. Looked up from germline, CDR1 is KGHSH and CDR2 is LQKENI. This CDR3 reads CASSPPNTRNTEAFF. CDR3 coding DNA: TGTGCCAGCTCACCACCGAATACGAGAAACACTGAAGCTTTCTTT.

The J gene is TRBJ2-7, the V gene TRBV2; no clear D gene. Trimming took off 2 bases at V and 4 bases at J, with 9 bases between the two ends. Germline assignment: CDR1 SNHLY and CDR2 FYNNEI. The CDR3 runs 13 residues. CDR3 amino acids: CASSEMAGYEQYV. The CDR3 DNA reads as TGTGCCAGCAGTGAAATGGCTGGGTACGAGCAGTACGTC.

This clonotype was seen a handful of times. The chain links TRBV6-2 or TRBV6-3 to TRBJ2-1, with D unclear. V was shortened by 5 bases and J by 2 bases, with 16 bases between the two germline ends. Per the germline V gene, CDR1 is MNHEY and CDR2 is SVGEGT. This CDR3 has 16 residues. The CDR3 is CASSRPPHDTYNEQFF. In DNA, the CDR3 is TGTGCCAGCAGTCGACCACCCCATGACACCTACAATGAGCAGTTCTTC.

This clonotype appeared a single time. The chain combines TRBV19 with TRBJ1-1; 8 bases are a match to TRBD1. CDR3 length: 17 residues. CDR1 is LNHDA and CDR2 is SQIVND in the germline V gene (reference sequence). Germline trimming cut 8 bases from V and 6 bases from J; bases unmatched to any gene: 20. The CDR3 DNA sequence: TGTGCCAGTTCGAGAGGTAAAACCAGGGGGCGTAACCCTGAAGCTTTCTTT. Its translation: CASSRGKTRGRNPEAFF.

The sample holds a few counts of this clonotype. The chain couples TRBV19 to TRBJ2-1; TRBD1 matches at 8 bases. The CDR3 consists of 17 residues. CDR1 and CDR2 (germline): LNHDA, SQIVND (reference sequence). Germline trimming cut 1 base from V and 0 bases from J; bases unmatched to any gene: 5. This CDR3 reads CASSIARTGYSYNEQFF. The CDR3 DNA follows: TGTGCCAGTAGTATAGCCCGGACAGGGTACTCCTACAATGAGCAGTTCTTC.

This clonotype was observed a few times. V gene TRBV5-6 combines with J gene TRBJ2-7; possibly TRBD1 or TRBD2 for D (5 bases each). Trimming shortened V by 4 bases and J by 5 bases, and 28 bases separated the two germline ends. CDR3 size: 18 residues. Germline-derived CDR1 and CDR2 are SGHDT and YYEEEE. Here the CDR3 reads CASSNSHAEVSRGDEQYV. The CDR3 region has the DNA TGTGCCAGCAGCAATTCTCACGCGGAGGTGAGCCGAGGGGACGAGCAGTACGTC.

Points on this clonotype: A much larger clone lies a single base off, so this may be a read error. The chain couples TRBV6-6 to TRBJ1-1; 7 nucleotides align to TRBD1. This CDR3 has 12 residues. CDR1 is MNHNY, CDR2 SVGAGI, per germline (reference sequence). The CDR3 sequence: CASSYPDREASF. CDR3 nucleotide sequence: TGTGCCAGCAGTTACCCTGACAGGGAAGCTTCCTTT.